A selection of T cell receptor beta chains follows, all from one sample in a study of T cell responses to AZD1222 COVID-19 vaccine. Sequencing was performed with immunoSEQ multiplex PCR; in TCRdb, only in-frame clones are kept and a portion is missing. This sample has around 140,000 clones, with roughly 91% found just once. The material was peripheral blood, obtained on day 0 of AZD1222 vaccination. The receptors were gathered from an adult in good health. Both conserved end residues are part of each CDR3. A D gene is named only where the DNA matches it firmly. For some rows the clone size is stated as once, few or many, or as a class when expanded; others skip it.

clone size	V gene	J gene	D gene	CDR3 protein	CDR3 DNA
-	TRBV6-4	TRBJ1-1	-	CASSQEVNTEAFF	TGTGCCAGCAGTCAGGAAGTGAACACTGAAGCTTTCTTT
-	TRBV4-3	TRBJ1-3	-	CASSQDRGYGNTIYF	TGCGCCAGCAGCCAAGATCGGGGGTATGGAAACACCATATATTTT
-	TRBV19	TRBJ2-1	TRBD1	CASSRDRGSDEQFF	TGTGCCAGTAGTAGGGACAGGGGTTCGGATGAGCAGTTCTTC
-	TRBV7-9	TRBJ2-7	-	CASSPAGSNSYEQYF	TGTGCCAGCAGTCCGGCGGGATCGAACTCCTACGAGCAGTACTTC
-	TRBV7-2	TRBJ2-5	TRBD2	CASSLVVAGGSSPTQYF	TGTGCCAGCAGCTTAGTGGTAGCGGGGGGCTCCTCGCCGACCCAGTACTTC
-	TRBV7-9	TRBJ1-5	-	CASSLVSGLRAGGNQPQHF	TGTGCCAGCAGCTTAGTAAGCGGTCTCAGGGCTGGGGGCAATCAGCCCCAGCATTTT
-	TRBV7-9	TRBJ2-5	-	CASGRPYGETQYF	TGTGCCAGTGGACGGCCATATGGGGAGACCCAGTACTTC
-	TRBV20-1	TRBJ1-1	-	CSASRPASNPSMNTEAFF	TGCAGTGCTAGTCGGCCGGCAAGCAATCCCTCCATGAACACTGAAGCTTTCTTT
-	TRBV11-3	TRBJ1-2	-	CASSLGRANYGYTF	TGTGCCAGCAGCTTAGGCAGGGCCAACTATGGCTACACCTTC
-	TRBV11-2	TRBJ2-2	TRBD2	CASSFSGTTNTGELFF	TGTGCCAGCAGCTTCAGCGGGACTACCAACACCGGGGAGCTGTTTTTT
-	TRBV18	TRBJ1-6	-	CASSPPSNGGPDSPLHF	TGTGCCAGCTCACCACCGTCAAACGGCGGGCCGGATTCACCCCTCCACTTT
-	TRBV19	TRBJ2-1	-	CASSKPGPRFVYNEQFF	TGTGCCAGTAGCAAACCGGGACCTCGATTTGTCTACAATGAGCAGTTCTTC
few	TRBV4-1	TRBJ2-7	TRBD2	CASSQLAGGVDAEQYF	TGCGCCAGCAGCCAACTAGCGGGAGGAGTCGACGCCGAGCAGTACTTC
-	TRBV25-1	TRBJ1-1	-	CASSNRDTEAFF	TGTGCCAGCAGTAACAGGGACACTGAAGCTTTCTTT
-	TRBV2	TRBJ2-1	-	CASEAGINEQFF	TGTGCCAGCGAAGCAGGGATCAATGAGCAGTTCTTC
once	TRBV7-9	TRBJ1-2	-	CASGPTGPNYGYTF	TGTGCCAGCGGACCCACCGGCCCTAACTATGGCTACACCTTC
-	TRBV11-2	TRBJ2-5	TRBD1	CASSTRDRGPETQYF	TGTGCCAGCAGCACACGGGACAGGGGGCCAGAGACCCAGTACTTC
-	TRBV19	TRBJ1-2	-	CASSIRLESGYTF	TGTGCCAGTAGTATACGCCTGGAAAGTGGCTACACCTTC
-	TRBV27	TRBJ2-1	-	CASSPTRMWNEQFF	TGTGCCAGCAGCCCAACTAGAATGTGGAATGAGCAGTTCTTC
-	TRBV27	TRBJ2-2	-	CASSPRAGELFF	TGTGCCAGCAGTCCAAGGGCCGGGGAGCTGTTTTTT
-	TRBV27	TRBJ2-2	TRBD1	CASSQQGRVTGELFF	TGTGCCAGCAGTCAACAGGGGAGAGTCACCGGGGAGCTGTTTTTT
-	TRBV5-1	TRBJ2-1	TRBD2	CASSPGLAVDEQFF	TGCGCCAGCAGCCCAGGACTAGCTGTTGATGAGCAGTTCTTC
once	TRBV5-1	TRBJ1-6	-	CASSRDGTNSPLHF	TGCGCCAGCAGCCGGGACGGGACAAATTCACCCCTCCACTTT
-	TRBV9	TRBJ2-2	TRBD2	CASSVDRSGIFGELFF	TGTGCCAGCAGCGTAGATCGTAGCGGGATATTCGGGGAGCTGTTTTTT
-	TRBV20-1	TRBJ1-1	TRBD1	CSASLVTGDLMNTEAFF	TGCAGTGCTAGTCTCGTGACAGGGGACCTCATGAACACTGAAGCTTTCTTT
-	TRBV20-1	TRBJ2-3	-	CSASSPAADTQYF	TGCAGTGCTAGTAGCCCTGCCGCCGATACGCAGTATTTT
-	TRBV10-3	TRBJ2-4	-	CAVGDGAKNIQYF	TGTGCGGTCGGGGACGGGGCCAAAAACATTCAGTACTTC
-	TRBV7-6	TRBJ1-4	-	CASSLREEKLFF	TGTGCCAGCAGCTTAAGAGAAGAAAAACTGTTTTTT
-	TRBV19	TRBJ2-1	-	CASNLGQTHEQFF	TGTGCCAGTAACCTCGGACAGACCCATGAGCAGTTCTTC
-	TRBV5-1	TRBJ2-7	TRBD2	CASSLGGAGGYEQYF	TGCGCCAGCAGCTTGGGTGGAGCGGGGGGATACGAGCAGTACTTC
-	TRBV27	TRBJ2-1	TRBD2	CASHNPAGEQFF	TGTGCCAGCCACAATCCAGCGGGAGAGCAGTTCTTC
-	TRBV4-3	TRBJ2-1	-	CASSQEAGRTYNEQFF	TGCGCCAGCAGCCAAGAGGCAGGGCGGACCTACAATGAGCAGTTCTTC
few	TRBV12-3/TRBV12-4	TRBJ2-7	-	CASMGSYEQYF	TGTGCCAGCATGGGATCCTACGAGCAGTACTTC
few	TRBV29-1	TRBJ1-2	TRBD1	CSVVTGTAYGYTF	TGCAGCGTTGTCACCGGGACAGCCTATGGCTACACCTTC
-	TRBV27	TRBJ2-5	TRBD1	CASKTGYETQYF	TGTGCCAGCAAGACAGGGTATGAGACCCAGTACTTC
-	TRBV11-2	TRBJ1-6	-	CASSLNPGYTPLHF	TGTGCCAGCAGCCTAAACCCCGGGTACACACCCCTCCACTTT
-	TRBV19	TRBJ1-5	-	CASRLRGSNQPQHF	TGTGCCAGTAGGCTCAGGGGTAGCAATCAGCCCCAGCATTTT
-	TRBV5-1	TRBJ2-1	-	CASSHRVSEYNEQFF	TGCGCCAGCAGCCACCGGGTCAGCGAGTACAATGAGCAGTTCTTC
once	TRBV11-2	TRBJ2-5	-	CASSLWEETQYF	TGTGCCAGCAGCTTATGGGAAGAGACCCAGTACTTC
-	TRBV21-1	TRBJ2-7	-	CASSERLAGGSYEQYF	TGTGCCAGCAGCGAAAGACTAGCGGGAGGGTCCTACGAGCAGTACTTC
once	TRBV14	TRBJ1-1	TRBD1	CASSRWTGAMNTEAFF	TGTGCCAGCAGCCGGTGGACAGGGGCTATGAACACTGAAGCTTTCTTT
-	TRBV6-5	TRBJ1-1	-	CASSYVEKRLDTEAFF	TGTGCCAGCAGTTACGTGGAAAAGAGGCTCGACACTGAAGCTTTCTTT
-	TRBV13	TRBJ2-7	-	CASTRPGREQYF	TGTGCCAGCACCCGACCGGGCCGTGAGCAGTACTTC
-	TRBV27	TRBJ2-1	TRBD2	CASSFPQLAGDYNEQFF	TGTGCCAGCAGTTTCCCCCAACTAGCGGGGGACTACAATGAGCAGTTCTTC
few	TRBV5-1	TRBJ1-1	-	CASSLNPSTGFGGITEAFF	TGCGCCAGCAGCTTGAACCCTTCAACAGGGTTCGGGGGGATCACTGAAGCTTTCTTT
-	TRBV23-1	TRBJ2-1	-	CASSQSGKGRRGYNEQFF	TGCGCCAGCAGTCAATCGGGAAAGGGGAGACGGGGGTACAATGAGCAGTTCTTC
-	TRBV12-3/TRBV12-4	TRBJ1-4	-	CASSSFEKLFF	TGTGCCAGCAGTTCCTTTGAAAAACTGTTTTTT
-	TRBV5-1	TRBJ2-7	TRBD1	CASSLAQGAGYEQYF	TGCGCCAGCAGCTTGGCCCAGGGGGCTGGTTACGAGCAGTACTTC
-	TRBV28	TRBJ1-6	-	CASSSLGIFGNSPLHF	TGTGCCAGCAGTTCGCTCGGGATTTTTGGTAATTCACCCCTCCACTTT
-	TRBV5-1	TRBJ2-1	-	CASRARDVEQFF	TGCGCCAGCAGGGCGAGGGATGTTGAGCAGTTCTTC
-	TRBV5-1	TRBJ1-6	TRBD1	CASSQGQGGDNSPLHF	TGCGCCAGCAGCCAGGGACAGGGAGGGGATAATTCACCCCTCCACTTT
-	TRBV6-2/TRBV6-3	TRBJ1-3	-	CASSSREVRAGNTIYF	TGTGCCAGCAGTTCCCGTGAGGTCCGAGCTGGAAACACCATATATTTT